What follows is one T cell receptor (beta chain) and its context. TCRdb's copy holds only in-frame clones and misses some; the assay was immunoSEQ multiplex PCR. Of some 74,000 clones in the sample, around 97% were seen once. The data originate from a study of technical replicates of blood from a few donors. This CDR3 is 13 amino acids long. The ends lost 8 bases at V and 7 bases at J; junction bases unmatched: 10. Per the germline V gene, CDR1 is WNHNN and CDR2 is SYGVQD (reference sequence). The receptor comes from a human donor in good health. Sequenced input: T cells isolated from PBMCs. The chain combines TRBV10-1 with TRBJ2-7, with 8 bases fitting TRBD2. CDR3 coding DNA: TGCGCCAGCGGCAAAAGCGGGAGTTCTGAGCAGTACTTC. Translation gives CASGKSGSSEQYF.